Detailed here is one TCR beta chain. Its antigen is not known. Sequence at one end of the junction differs from germline and may be a read error. These data originate in a study of OX40 agonist ivuxolimab in advanced cancers. Across the whole study: Hepatocellular carcinoma, melanoma, renal cell or head and neck cancer was diagnosed in the dose-escalation patients. Broader study findings: Researchers did not establish what antigens the expanded peripheral T cells target. In a subset of nonresponders, normalized T-cell clonal expansion was also low. Compared with others, partial responders at 0.1-3.0 mg/kg displayed clonal expansion among the lowest.

The germline CDR1 and CDR2 sequences are SGHAT and FQDESV (reference sequence). This CDR3 has 17 amino acids. Clones were sequenced by immunoSEQ multiplex PCR, and TCRdb holds only the in-frame ones, with some missing. The table shows about 70,000 clones, with roughly 80% occurring only once. Sample: CD4+ or CD8+ T cells sorted from blood, taken in a trial of the OX40 agonist ivuxolimab. The TCR originated in an adult with an advanced solid tumor such as melanoma, head and neck, liver or kidney cancer. The rearrangement links TRBV11-1 to TRBJ2-5, with 9 nucleotides matching TRBD2. The CDR3 coding sequence is TGTGCCAGCAGCGTAGCGGGTAAAGCGGGGGGACAAGAGACCCAGTACTTC. Translating it yields CASSVAGKAGGQETQYF.